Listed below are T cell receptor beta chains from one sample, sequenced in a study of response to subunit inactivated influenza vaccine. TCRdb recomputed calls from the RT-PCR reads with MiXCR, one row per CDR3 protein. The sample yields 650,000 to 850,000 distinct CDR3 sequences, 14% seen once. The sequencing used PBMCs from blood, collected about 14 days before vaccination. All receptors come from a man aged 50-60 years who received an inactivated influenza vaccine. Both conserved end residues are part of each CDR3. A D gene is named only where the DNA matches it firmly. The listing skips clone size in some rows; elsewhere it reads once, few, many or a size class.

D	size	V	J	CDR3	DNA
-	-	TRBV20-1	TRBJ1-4	CSVGGYSLEKLFF	TGCAGTGTCGGCGGGTACTCCCTTGAAAAACTGTTTTTT
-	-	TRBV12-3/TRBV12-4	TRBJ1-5	CASREGSNQPQHF	TGTGCCAGCAGGGAAGGGAGCAATCAGCCCCAGCATTTT
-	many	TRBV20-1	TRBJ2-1	CSASDPAGLTYNEQFF	TGCAGTGCCTCAGATCCGGCGGGACTCACCTACAATGAGCAGTTCTTC
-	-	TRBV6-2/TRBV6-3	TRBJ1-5	CASSSAINSNQPQHF	TGTGCCAGCAGTTCCGCAATCAATAGCAATCAGCCCCAGCATTTT
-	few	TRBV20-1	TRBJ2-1	CSAGLFYNEQFF	TGCAGTGCCGGACTGTTCTACAATGAGCAGTTCTTC
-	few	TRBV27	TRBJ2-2	CASRWGILTGELFF	TGTGCCAGCAGATGGGGAATTCTCACCGGGGAGCTGTTTTTT
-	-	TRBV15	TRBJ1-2	CATSGYGSNYGYTF	TGTGCCACCAGCGGGTACGGTTCTAACTATGGCTACACCTTC
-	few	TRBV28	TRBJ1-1	CASSLWTPGTEAFF	TGTGCCAGCAGTTTGTGGACCCCGGGGACTGAAGCTTTCTTT
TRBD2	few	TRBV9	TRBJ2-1	CASSVGGGGYYNEQFF	TGTGCCAGCAGCGTAGGGGGCGGGGGATACTACAATGAGCAGTTCTTC
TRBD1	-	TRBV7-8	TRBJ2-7	CASSLIGTGPYEQYF	TGTGCCAGCAGCTTAATTGGGACAGGGCCCTACGAGCAGTACTTC
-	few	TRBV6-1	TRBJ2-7	CASSHLPRGYEQYF	TGTGCCAGCAGTCATCTCCCGAGGGGGTACGAGCAGTACTTC
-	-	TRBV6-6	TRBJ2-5	CASTLTPRETQYF	TGTGCCAGCACTCTCACCCCGAGGGAGACCCAGTACTTC
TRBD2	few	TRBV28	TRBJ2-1	CASSSPSGGYNEQFF	TGTGCCAGCAGTTCCCCTAGCGGGGGCTACAATGAGCAGTTCTTC
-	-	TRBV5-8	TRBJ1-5	CASTLLSQPQHF	TGTGCCAGCACCCTCCTAAGCCAGCCCCAGCATTTT
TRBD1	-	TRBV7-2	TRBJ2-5	CASSHRTGGGETQYF	TGTGCCAGCAGCCATCGGACAGGGGGCGGGGAGACCCAGTACTTC
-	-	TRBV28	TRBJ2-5	CASSFPLHRETQYF	TGTGCCAGCAGTTTCCCACTCCACAGAGAGACCCAGTACTTC
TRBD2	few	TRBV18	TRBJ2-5	CASSPRRTSVGETQYF	TGTGCCAGCTCACCAAGGAGGACTAGCGTGGGAGAGACCCAGTACTTC
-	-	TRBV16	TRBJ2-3	CASSQSLVADRYF	TGTGCCAGCAGCCAATCGCTAGTAGCTGACCGGTATTTT
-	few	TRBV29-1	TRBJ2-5	CSGGTSWETQYF	TGCAGCGGAGGGACATCGTGGGAGACCCAGTACTTC
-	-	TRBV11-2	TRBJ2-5	CASSLVSGTQYF	TGTGCCAGCAGCTTAGTGTCCGGGACCCAGTACTTC
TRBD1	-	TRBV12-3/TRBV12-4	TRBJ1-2	CASSLQGALGYGYTF	TGTGCCAGCAGTTTACAGGGGGCCTTGGGCTATGGCTACACCTTC
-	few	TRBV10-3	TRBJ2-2	CAISESTVNTGELFF	TGTGCCATCAGTGAGTCGACAGTTAACACCGGGGAGCTGTTTTTT
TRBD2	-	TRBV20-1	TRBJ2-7	CSATRTSGRPREQYF	TGCAGTGCCACCCGGACTAGCGGGAGGCCGAGAGAGCAGTACTTC
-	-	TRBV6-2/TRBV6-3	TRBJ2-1	CASSQGGLFSYNEQFF	TGTGCCAGCAGTCAGGGAGGACTGTTCTCCTACAATGAGCAGTTCTTC
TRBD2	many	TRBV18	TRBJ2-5	CASSRSGSGETQYF	TGTGCCAGCTCACGTAGCGGGAGCGGAGAGACCCAGTACTTC
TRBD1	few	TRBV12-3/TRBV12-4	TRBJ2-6	CASRSRDRDGANVLTF	TGTGCCAGCAGGTCCCGGGACAGGGATGGGGCCAACGTCCTGACTTTC
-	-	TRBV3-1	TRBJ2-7	CASNLYEQYF	TGTGCCAGCAACCTCTACGAGCAGTACTTC
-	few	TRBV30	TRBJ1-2	CASLRTGTPTNYGYTF	TGTGCCAGCTTACGCACCGGGACACCGACCAACTATGGCTACACCTTC
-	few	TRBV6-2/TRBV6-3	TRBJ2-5	CASTKSWETQYF	TGTGCCAGCACCAAATCTTGGGAGACCCAGTACTTC
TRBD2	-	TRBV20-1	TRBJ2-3	CSASSGLAATDTQYF	TGCAGTGCTAGTTCCGGACTAGCGGCGACAGATACGCAGTATTTT
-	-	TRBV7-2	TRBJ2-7	CASSYGALEQYF	TGTGCCAGCAGCTACGGAGCCCTCGAGCAGTACTTC
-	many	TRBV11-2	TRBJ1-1	CASSEGAGIMNTEAFF	TGTGCCAGCAGCGAAGGGGCAGGAATCATGAACACTGAAGCTTTCTTT
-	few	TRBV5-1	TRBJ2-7	CASSSWGLADGEQYF	TGCGCCAGCAGCTCCTGGGGACTGGCCGACGGAGAGCAGTACTTC
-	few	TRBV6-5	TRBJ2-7	CASSLPGAAAYEQYF	TGTGCCAGCAGTCTACCCGGGGCAGCTGCCTACGAGCAGTACTTC
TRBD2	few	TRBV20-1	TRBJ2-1	CSAREVRLAGEKNEQFF	TGCAGTGCTAGAGAGGTCAGGCTAGCGGGAGAAAAAAATGAGCAGTTCTTC
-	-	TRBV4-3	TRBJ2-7	CASSQDWDTNYEQYF	TGCGCCAGCAGCCAAGATTGGGACACCAACTACGAGCAGTACTTC
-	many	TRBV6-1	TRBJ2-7	CASSRGPTYEQYF	TGTGCCAGCAGCCGGGGGCCGACCTACGAGCAGTACTTC
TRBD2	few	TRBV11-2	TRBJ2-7	CASSLGTPYERGGYEQYF	TGTGCCAGCAGCTTAGGCACCCCATATGAGCGGGGGGGTTACGAGCAGTACTTC
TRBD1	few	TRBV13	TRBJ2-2	CASSSGTETGELFF	TGTGCCAGCAGCTCCGGGACAGAGACCGGGGAGCTGTTTTTT
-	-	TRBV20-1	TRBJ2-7	CSATGAGRGEQYF	TGCAGTGCTACGGGGGCCGGGAGAGGCGAGCAGTACTTC
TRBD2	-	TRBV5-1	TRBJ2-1	CASSPRPSGGTYNEQFF	TGCGCCAGCAGCCCACGGCCTAGCGGAGGGACCTACAATGAGCAGTTCTTC
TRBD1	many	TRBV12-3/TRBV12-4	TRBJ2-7	CASSQGVPSYEQYF	TGTGCCAGCTCTCAGGGGGTCCCCTCCTACGAGCAGTACTTC
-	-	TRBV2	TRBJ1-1	CATGAEAFF	TGTGCAACAGGCGCGGAAGCTTTCTTT
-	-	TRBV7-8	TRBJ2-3	CASSVSGHAGGTQYF	TGTGCCAGCAGCGTGAGCGGGCACGCCGGGGGTACGCAGTATTTT
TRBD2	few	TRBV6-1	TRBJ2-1	CAVGLAEYNEQFF	TGTGCCGTTGGACTAGCGGAATACAATGAGCAGTTCTTC
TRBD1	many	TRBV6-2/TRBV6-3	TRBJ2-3	CASSDRVGGGDTQYF	TGTGCCAGCAGCGACAGGGTCGGTGGAGGAGATACGCAGTATTTT
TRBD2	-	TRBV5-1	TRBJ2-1	CASSLRLADNDEQFF	TGCGCCAGCAGCTTGAGGCTAGCGGACAACGATGAGCAGTTCTTC
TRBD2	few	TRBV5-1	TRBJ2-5	CASSHTSGGTQETQYF	TGCGCCAGCAGCCATACTAGCGGGGGGACACAAGAGACCCAGTACTTC
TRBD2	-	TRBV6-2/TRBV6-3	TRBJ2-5	CASSSPGTSVGVETQYF	TGTGCCAGCAGTTCCCCTGGGACTAGCGTCGGGGTAGAGACCCAGTACTTC
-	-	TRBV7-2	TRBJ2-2	CASSFMGLSAGELFF	TGTGCCAGCAGCTTCATGGGCCTCTCTGCCGGGGAGCTGTTTTTT
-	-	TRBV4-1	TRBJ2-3	CASSQETSGPDTQYF	TGCGCCAGCAGCCAAGAAACGTCAGGGCCAGATACGCAGTATTTT
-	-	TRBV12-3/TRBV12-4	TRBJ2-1	CASRSPTRSQGNEQFF	TGTGCCAGCAGAAGTCCTACTAGATCCCAGGGGAATGAGCAGTTCTTC
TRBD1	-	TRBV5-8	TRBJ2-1	CASSTTGTGVHEQFF	TGTGCCAGCAGCACCACCGGGACAGGGGTTCATGAGCAGTTCTTC
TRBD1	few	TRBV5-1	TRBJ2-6	CASSLQGTPGGANVLTF	TGCGCCAGCAGCTTACAGGGGACCCCTGGGGGGGCCAACGTCCTGACTTTC
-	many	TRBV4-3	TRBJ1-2	CASSQGKRTVSNGYTF	TGCGCCAGCAGCCAAGGCAAGAGGACCGTATCCAATGGCTACACCTTC
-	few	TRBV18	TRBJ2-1	CASSPNRGVWDEQFF	TGTGCCAGCTCACCAAATAGAGGCGTGTGGGATGAGCAGTTCTTC
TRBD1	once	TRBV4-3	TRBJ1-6	CASSQNRGTGNSPLHF	TGCGCCAGCAGCCAAAACAGGGGTACGGGTAATTCACCCCTCCACTTT
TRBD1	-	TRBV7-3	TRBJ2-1	CASSSGTGGPYNEQFF	TGTGCCAGCAGCTCAGGGACAGGGGGGCCCTACAATGAGCAGTTCTTC
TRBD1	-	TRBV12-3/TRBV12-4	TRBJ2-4	CASSLALGQGRSGSRGNIQYF	TGTGCCAGCAGTTTAGCGCTGGGACAGGGTAGGAGCGGGTCGCGGGGTAACATTCAGTACTTC